Listed below are T cell receptor beta chains from one sample, sequenced in a study of shared clonotypes between healthy human individuals. TCRdb keeps only in-frame clones here, not all; method: immunoSEQ multiplex PCR. The table includes approximately 530,000 clones, 95% to 96% detected once. The sequenced material came from naive CD4+ T cells sorted from blood. The origin of the receptors is a woman younger than 45 in good health. The CDR3 runs from the conserved cysteine through the conserved F or W. The D gene is left open where the match is weak. Clone sizes are given selectively: once, few, many, or a class where the clone is expanded.

>-|TRBV5-8|-|TRBJ2-2|17
CASSLQLGTQLAGELFF
TGTGCCAGCAGCTTGCAGCTGGGGACACAACTCGCCGGGGAGCTGTTTTTT
>TRBD2|TRBV30|-|TRBJ2-7|14
CAWSVGGRLSEQYF
TGTGCCTGGAGTGTAGGCGGGAGACTATCCGAGCAGTACTTC
>TRBD2|TRBV10-1|-|TRBJ2-1|18
CASSEARASGYRGNEQFF
TGCGCCAGCAGTGAAGCGCGTGCTAGCGGTTACCGAGGGAATGAGCAGTTCTTC
>-|TRBV6-6|-|TRBJ2-5|13
CASSLSFQETQYF
TGTGCCAGTTCCCTTTCTTTTCAAGAGACCCAGTACTTC
>-|TRBV11-2|-|TRBJ2-3|18
CASSSGPGATHYTDTQYF
TGTGCCAGCAGCTCCGGACCAGGGGCCACCCATTACACAGATACGCAGTATTTT
>TRBD2|TRBV10-1|-|TRBJ2-3|16
CASSESTSGRADTQYF
TGCGCCAGCAGTGAGTCGACTAGCGGGAGAGCAGATACGCAGTATTTT
>TRBD1|TRBV28|-|TRBJ1-5|15
CASSSGTALNQPQHF
TGTGCCAGCAGTTCCGGGACAGCACTAAATCAGCCCCAGCATTTT
>-|TRBV28|-|TRBJ2-2|13
CASVQVNTGELFF
TGTGCCAGCGTCCAGGTTAACACCGGGGAGCTGTTTTTT
>-|TRBV6-5|-|TRBJ2-7|15
CASSYSAGFSYEQYF
TGTGCCAGCAGTTACTCGGCAGGATTCTCCTACGAGCAGTACTTC
>TRBD1|TRBV28|-|TRBJ2-2|15
CASSRGGQGTGELFF
TGTGCCAGCAGTCGGGGGGGACAGGGGACCGGGGAGCTGTTTTTT
>TRBD2|TRBV18|once|TRBJ2-7|16
CASSPPGTSGIYEQYF
TGTGCCAGCTCACCTCCCGGGACTAGCGGGATTTACGAGCAGTACTTC
>-|TRBV6-4|-|TRBJ2-2|13
CASSDSVTGELFF
TGTGCCAGCAGTGACTCGGTCACCGGGGAGCTGTTTTTT
>-|TRBV6-4|few|TRBJ1-2|12
CASSDWGNGYTF
TGTGCCAGCAGTGATTGGGGGAATGGCTACACCTTC
>-|TRBV30|-|TRBJ1-6|13
CALATGVNSPLHF
TGTGCCTTAGCGACAGGAGTCAATTCACCCCTCCACTTT
>-|TRBV15|once|TRBJ1-4|16
CATSSGRGSANEKLFF
TGTGCCACCAGCAGCGGCAGGGGTTCGGCTAATGAAAAACTGTTTTTT
>TRBD2|TRBV27|-|TRBJ2-1|13
CASSPNSGGEQFF
TGTGCCAGCAGTCCGAATAGCGGGGGTGAGCAGTTCTTC
>-|TRBV5-4|once|TRBJ2-7|16
CASSNSLSAGQYEQYF
TGTGCCAGCAGCAATTCGCTCTCAGCGGGACAATACGAGCAGTACTTC
>-|TRBV27|-|TRBJ2-7|13
CASSFEGVGEQYF
TGTGCCAGCAGTTTCGAGGGTGTAGGGGAGCAGTACTTC